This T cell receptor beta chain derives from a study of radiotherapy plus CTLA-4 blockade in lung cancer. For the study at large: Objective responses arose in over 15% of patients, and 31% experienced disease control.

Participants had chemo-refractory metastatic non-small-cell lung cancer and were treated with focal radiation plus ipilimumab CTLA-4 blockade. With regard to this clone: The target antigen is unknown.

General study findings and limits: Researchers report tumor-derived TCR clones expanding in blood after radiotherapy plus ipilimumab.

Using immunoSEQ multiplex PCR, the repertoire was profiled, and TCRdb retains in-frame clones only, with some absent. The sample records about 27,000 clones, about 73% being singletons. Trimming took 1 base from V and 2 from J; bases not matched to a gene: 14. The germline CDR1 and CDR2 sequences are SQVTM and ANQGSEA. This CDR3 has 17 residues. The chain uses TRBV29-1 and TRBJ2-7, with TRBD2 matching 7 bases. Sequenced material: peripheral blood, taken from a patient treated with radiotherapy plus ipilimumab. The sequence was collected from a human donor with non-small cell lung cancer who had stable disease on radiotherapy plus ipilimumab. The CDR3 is CSVEGWLAAEFPYEQYF. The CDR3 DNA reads TGCAGCGTTGAAGGTTGGCTAGCGGCTGAATTCCCCTACGAGCAGTACTTC.